This T cell receptor beta chain was identified during a study of CDR3 diversity in severe acne. The J segment lost 11 bases and the V segment lost 3 bases, leaving 8 bases of the junction unmatched. The CDR3 consists of 14 residues. This clonotype was counted once. TCRdb used MiXCR to reprocess the PCR reads, holding one entry per CDR3 protein. The sample consists of tens of thousands of distinct CDR3 sequences, 51% of them appearing once. The sequenced sample was blood. This TCR was sampled from a male donor in good health, without acne. The rearrangement joins TRBV12-3 or TRBV12-4 to TRBJ2-2; 8 nucleotides agree with TRBD2. The CDR3 sequence: CASSLTSVHNELFF. In DNA form, the CDR3 reads TGTGCCAGCAGTTTGACTAGCGTACACAATGAGCTGTTTTTT.